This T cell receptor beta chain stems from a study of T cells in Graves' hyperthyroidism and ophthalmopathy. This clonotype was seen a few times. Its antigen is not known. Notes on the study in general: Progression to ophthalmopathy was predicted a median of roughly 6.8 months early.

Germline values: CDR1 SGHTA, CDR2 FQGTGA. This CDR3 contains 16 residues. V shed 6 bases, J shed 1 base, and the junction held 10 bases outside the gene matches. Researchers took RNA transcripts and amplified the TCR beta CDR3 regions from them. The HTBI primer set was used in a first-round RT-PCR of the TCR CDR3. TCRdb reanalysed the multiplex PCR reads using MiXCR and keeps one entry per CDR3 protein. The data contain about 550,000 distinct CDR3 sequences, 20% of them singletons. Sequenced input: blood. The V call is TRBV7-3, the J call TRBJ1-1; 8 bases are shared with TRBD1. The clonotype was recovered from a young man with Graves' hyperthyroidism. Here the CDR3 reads CASRSDRAAGNTEAFF. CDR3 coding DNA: TGTGCCAGCAGATCGGACAGGGCGGCAGGGAACACTGAAGCTTTCTTT.